The present T cell receptor (beta chain) was sequenced within a study of blood T cell repertoires in COVID-19. About the study: Nucleic acid was either cDNA or gDNA, and it came from T cells, B-cell-depleted T cells, or PBMCs.

V lost 0 bases and J lost 7; bases outside the gene matches: 9. Germline lookup yields CDR1 LGHDT and CDR2 YNNKEL (reference sequence). The CDR3 totals 16 residues. Methods used by the authors: How many nucleated cells were present was estimated from reference gene primer amplification. This table comes from immunoSEQ multiplex PCR, and its TCRdb copy is limited to in-frame clones, with some not included. That table supplies the V and J calls and clone size; D and trimming were determined from the DNA. The sample shows about 150,000 clones, about 86% of them seen only once. The gene calls are TRBV3-1 (or the pseudogene TRBV3-2) and TRBJ2-3; 8 bases line up with TRBD1. This TCR derives from a middle-aged man with active or convalescent COVID-19. The source material was peripheral blood. The DNA for the CDR3 is TGTGCCAGCAGCCAAGACTCCCAGGGGGCGAAAAATACGCAGTATTTT. As protein: CASSQDSQGAKNTQYF.